Each of the 16 T cell receptor beta chains below was sequenced from the same sample in a study of regulatory T cells in long-lasting Graves disease. Time point described: newly diagnosed GD, antithyroid drugs for less than 3 months. PBMC RNA was the source of the TCR library. Researchers made TCR beta libraries by using iRepertoire HTBI primers and running Arm-PCR on CDR3 regions. TCRdb reprocessed the multiplex PCR reads with MiXCR, giving one entry per CDR3 protein. The profile shows about 220,000 distinct CDR3 sequences, roughly 20% of them singletons. The same data also contributed to another study, on T cells in Graves' hyperthyroidism and ophthalmopathy.

The sample was peripheral blood mononuclear cells (PBMCs), taken at new diagnosis, from a patient treated with antithyroid drugs. Source of these receptors: a woman aged 25 to 39 with Graves disease.

The chain has TRBV4-1 and TRBJ1-3; D gene uncertain. CDR1 and CDR2 (germline): MGHRA, YSYEKL. CDR3 length equals 17 residues. V lost 0 bases and J 2 bases, leaving 14 bases between the germline ends. The CDR3 here is CASSQEPTGSTGNTIYF. The CDR3 DNA reads as TGCGCCAGCAGCCAAGAACCGACCGGCTCTACTGGAAACACCATATATTTT.

In this sample, this clonotype turned up a few times. J is TRBJ1-4 and V is TRBV2, with unresolved D. CDR3 length equals 14 residues. Trimming shortened V by 4 bases and J by 4 bases, and 10 bases separated the two germline ends. Germline assignment: CDR1 SNHLY and CDR2 FYNNEI. The CDR3 nucleotides read TGTGCCAGCAGTGTGGAGGTGATTAATGAAAAACTGTTTTTT. It codes for CASSVEVINEKLFF.

This clonotype was seen ten or more times. This chain joins TRBV28 and TRBJ1-4; tentative D call: TRBD1 (5 bases). This CDR3 spans 14 amino acids. The V end lost 5 bases, the J end lost 12 bases, and 19 bases lay between the germline ends. From germline, CDR1 is MDHEN and CDR2 SYDVKM. CDR3 residues: CASSIGTVQSELFF. The DNA of the CDR3 is TGTGCCAGCAGTATAGGGACGGTTCAATCGGAACTGTTTTTT.

This clonotype was observed many times. V usage is TRBV20-1 and J usage is TRBJ1-3, with 9 bases lining up with TRBD1. The junction had 7 bases not matched to a gene; V was cut back by 0 bases and J by 4 bases. The CDR3 covers 16 residues. Germline lookup yields CDR1 DFQATT and CDR2 SNEGSKA (reference sequence). CDR3 residues: CSARDSGTGNGNTIYF. The CDR3 bases are TGCAGTGCTAGAGATTCTGGGACAGGGAACGGAAACACCATATATTTT.

This chain connects TRBV20-1 to TRBJ1-6, with a possible D match to TRBD1 (5 bases). Germline loops: CDR1 DFQATT, CDR2 SNEGSKA (reference sequence). CDR3 length: 18 residues. V lost 5 bases to trimming and J lost 13 bases, with 33 bases between them. The CDR3 coding sequence is TGCAGTGCTCCGGCCAGGTTGAATACCGGGGCGTCCCGTCGGCCCCTCCACTTT. Amino acid sequence: CSAPARLNTGASRRPLHF.

This clonotype has just one count. A clone one base away is much larger, so this may be a read error. V usage is TRBV30 and J usage is TRBJ2-5, with a tentative D call TRBD2 (6 bases). The assigned J gene may be wrong: the sequence end matches TRBJ2-1 better. The CDR3 is 14 residues long. CDR1 GTSNPN and CDR2 SVGIG come from the germline V gene (reference sequence). CDR3 residues: CAWSTMWGTNEQFF. The DNA of the CDR3 is TGTGCCTGGAGTACCATGTGGGGGACTAATGAGCAGTTCTTC.

The chain combines TRBV2 with TRBJ1-5; D call uncertain. Trimming took 6 bases from V and 1 from J, leaving 13 bases between them. Germline V CDR1 and CDR2: SNHLY, FYNNEI. CDR3 size: 15 residues. DNA of the CDR3: TGTGCCAGCAGGGTTGAAGCGGACAGCAATCAGCCCCAGCATTTT. Protein product: CASRVEADSNQPQHF.

This clonotype occurred a few times. The chain has TRBV20-1 and TRBJ2-5; 8 nucleotides align to TRBD1. Germline trimming cut 3 bases from V and 5 bases from J; bases unmatched to any gene: 11. Looked up from germline, CDR1 is DFQATT and CDR2 is SNEGSKA (reference sequence). This CDR3 has 15 residues. The CDR3 here is CSASQDRAPGETQYF. In DNA form, the CDR3 reads TGCAGTGCTAGCCAGGACAGGGCACCTGGCGAGACCCAGTACTTC.

CDR3 region: CASSRGGGVGYGYTF. CDR3 DNA sequence: TGTGCCAGCAGCAGGGGAGGGGGCGTAGGCTATGGCTACACCTTC. The rearrangement links TRBV5-4 to TRBJ1-2; 7 nucleotides agree with TRBD1. The CDR3 loop spans 15 amino acids. Germline trimming cut 4 bases from V and 4 bases from J; bases unmatched to any gene: 10. The germline gives CDR1 SGHNT, CDR2 YYREEE (reference sequence).

V and J are TRBV7-2 and TRBJ2-5, with D perhaps being TRBD1 or TRBD2 (5 bases each). The last part of the DNA fits TRBJ2-1 better; the J call may be wrong. CDR1 is SGHTA and CDR2 is FQGNSA in the germline V gene. CDR3 length: 19 amino acids. Written as DNA, the CDR3 is TGTGCCAGCAGCTTATTGGGGCAGAGAAAGGGCACCGGGGCCAATGAGCAGTTCTTC. Its translation: CASSLLGQRKGTGANEQFF.

In this sample, this clonotype turned up many times. CDR3 residues: CSLWEFTNGYTF. CDR3 in DNA: TGCAGCCTATGGGAATTTACGAATGGCTACACCTTC. The chain recombines TRBV29-1 with TRBJ1-2; no definite D call. The V and J ends lost 8 bases and 6 bases respectively, with 16 bases between them. CDR3 size: 12 residues. The germline V gene has CDR1 SQVTM and CDR2 ANQGSEA.

This clonotype has ten or more counts. The V call is TRBV29-1, the J call TRBJ2-3; 11 bases agree with TRBD2. This CDR3 spans 15 amino acids. The ends lost 4 bases at V and 5 bases at J; junction bases unmatched: 8. CDR1 is SQVTM, CDR2 ANQGSEA, per germline. For the CDR3, the DNA is TGCAGCGTTGGTCCGGGACTAGCGGCAGAAGATACGCAGTATTTT. Its protein product is CSVGPGLAAEDTQYF.

This clonotype was observed at least ten times. The genes are TRBV3-1 and TRBJ2-3, with TRBD2 as a possible D gene (6 bases). The CDR3 is 18 residues long. The ends were cut back, 0 bases at V and 0 bases at J, with 16 bases in the middle. Germline V gives CDR1 LGHDT, CDR2 YNNKEL (reference sequence). The CDR3: CASSQDPLLATSTDTQYF. The CDR3 region has the DNA TGTGCCAGCAGCCAAGATCCATTGCTAGCGACTAGCACAGATACGCAGTATTTT.

This clonotype was found a few times. This rearrangement joins TRBV28 to TRBJ1-5; D unresolved. The germline CDR1 and CDR2 sequences are MDHEN and SYDVKM. V was shortened by 7 bases and J by 11 bases, with 18 bases between the two germline ends. This CDR3 has 13 amino acids. CDR3 region: CASTPESPEAQHF. CDR3 DNA sequence: TGTGCCAGCACCCCAGAAAGCCCGGAGGCCCAGCATTTT.

This clonotype was counted many times. V gene TRBV11-2 combines with J gene TRBJ1-2; D is undetermined. V shed 6 bases and J shed 10 bases, with 18 bases lying between them. CDR1 is SGHAT and CDR2 is FQNNGV in the germline V gene. The CDR3 contains 13 residues. CDR3 nucleotides: TGTGCCAGCAGTCGAGGATCAGCCTTCCCCTACACCTTC. Translation gives CASSRGSAFPYTF.

This clonotype was seen at least ten times. The chain joins TRBV12-3 or TRBV12-4 to TRBJ2-5; D is unclear. The CDR3 is 12 amino acids. V was cut by 6 bases and J by 3 bases, with 8 bases left in between. The CDR3 region has the DNA TGTGCCAGCAGCTCGCCGGAAGAGACCCAGTACTTC. Translated, it gives CASSSPEETQYF.